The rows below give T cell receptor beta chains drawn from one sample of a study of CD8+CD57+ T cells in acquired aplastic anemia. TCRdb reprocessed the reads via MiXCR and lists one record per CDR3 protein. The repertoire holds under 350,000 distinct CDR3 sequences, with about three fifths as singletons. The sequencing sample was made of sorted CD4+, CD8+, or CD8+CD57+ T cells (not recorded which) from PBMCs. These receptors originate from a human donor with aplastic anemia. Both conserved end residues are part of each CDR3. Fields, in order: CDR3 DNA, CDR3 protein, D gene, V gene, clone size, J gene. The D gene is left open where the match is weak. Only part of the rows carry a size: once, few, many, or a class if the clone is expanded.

TGTGCCAGCAGTTACCCTGAGAAGGGAACTGAAGCTTTCTTT CASSYPEKGTEAFF . TRBV6-6 many TRBJ1-1
TGCGCCAGCAGTGAAGCGGGGGGAAGGTGGGAGACCCAGTACTTC CASSEAGGRWETQYF TRBD2 TRBV10-2 . TRBJ2-5
TGTGCCACCAGTTTAAAAGGGGGGACTGAAGCTTTCTTT CATSLKGGTEAFF . TRBV24-1 many TRBJ1-1
TGTGCCAGCAGCTTTCTAGCGGGAGGTGGAGGTGAGCAGTTCTTC CASSFLAGGGGEQFF TRBD2 TRBV7-9 . TRBJ2-1
TGTGCCAGCAGCCCCCAGGCAGCGGGGGATACGCAGTATTTT CASSPQAAGDTQYF TRBD2 TRBV7-2 . TRBJ2-3
TGTGCCAGTAAGGGGACAGGGGGCAAAAATGAGCAGTTCTTC CASKGTGGKNEQFF TRBD1 TRBV19 once TRBJ2-1
TGTGCCAGTAGTGTACAGGGGCTGATTCAGCCCCAGCATTTT CASSVQGLIQPQHF TRBD1 TRBV19 . TRBJ1-5
TGTGCCATCAGTCGAGCTAGCCACTACGAGCAGTACTTC CAISRASHYEQYF . TRBV10-3 once TRBJ2-7
TGCGCCAGCAGTGCCGCGGACAGCCGGGCGTCCTACGAGCAGTACTTC CASSAADSRASYEQYF . TRBV10-1 . TRBJ2-7
TGCAGTGCCCTACTAGCGGGAAACAATGAGCAGTTCTTC CSALLAGNNEQFF TRBD2 TRBV20-1 . TRBJ2-1
TGTGCCAGCAGGAGGACACCCGATCAGCCCCAGCATTTT CASRRTPDQPQHF . TRBV12-3/TRBV12-4 many TRBJ1-5
TGCGCCAGCGGTAATGGACAGAATCAGCCCCAGCATTTT CASGNGQNQPQHF . TRBV5-1 . TRBJ1-5
TGTGCCAGCCTCACGGGCAGGAAAAAACTGTTTTTT CASLTGRKKLFF . TRBV2 . TRBJ1-4
TGCAGTGCTTATCAGGGACTAGCGGGAGTAGTCGAGACCCAGTACTTC CSAYQGLAGVVETQYF TRBD2 TRBV20-1 . TRBJ2-5
TGTGCCATCAGTGCAGGGCCCGTAACTAGCGGGGGGTACAATGAGCAGTTCTTC CAISAGPVTSGGYNEQFF TRBD2 TRBV10-3 . TRBJ2-1
TGCAGCGCCCGGGGCTCTGGAAACACCATATATTTT CSARGSGNTIYF . TRBV29-1 many TRBJ1-3
TGTGCCAGTAGTACAGAAACTGGAAACACCATATATTTT CASSTETGNTIYF . TRBV19 . TRBJ1-3
TGTGCCAGCAGTGGCTCCGGGACCGGCTACGAGCAGTACTTC CASSGSGTGYEQYF . TRBV12-3/TRBV12-4 many TRBJ2-7
TGTGCCAGCAGTGAACAAGCCTTTGGACAGAACACTGAAGCTTTCTTT CASSEQAFGQNTEAFF . TRBV2 . TRBJ1-1
TGCAGTGCTAGAGGCGCGGCGGGACGCACAGATACGCAGTATTTT CSARGAAGRTDTQYF . TRBV20-1 . TRBJ2-3
TGTGCCAGCAGTTGGGGCCCAGGGAATGACGAGCAGTACTTC CASSWGPGNDEQYF . TRBV12-3/TRBV12-4 . TRBJ2-7
TGTGCCAGCAGATTAAGTCGGGTGACCACTGAAGCTCTCTTT CASRLSRVTTEALF . TRBV27 . TRBJ1-1
TGTGCCAGCAGCGAGACTAGCCTAAGTGGTGAGCAGTTCTTC CASSETSLSGEQFF TRBD2 TRBV25-1 . TRBJ2-1
TGCAGCGCCGGGCGGCAGGGATCCTACGAGCAGTACTTC CSAGRQGSYEQYF . TRBV29-1 . TRBJ2-7
TGCAGTGCTAGCGGAGGACTAGCGGGTAACAATGAGCAGTTCTTC CSASGGLAGNNEQFF TRBD2 TRBV20-1 few TRBJ2-1
TGCAGCGTTGTGCAGAACTCTGGAAACACCATATATTTT CSVVQNSGNTIYF . TRBV29-1 many TRBJ1-3
TGCAGTGCTAGGGGGGAAGTCGGAAACACCATATATTTT CSARGEVGNTIYF . TRBV20-1 . TRBJ1-3
TGCAGTGCTAGTCTAGCGGGAGCCAGGCATGAGCAGTTCTTC CSASLAGARHEQFF TRBD2 TRBV20-1 . TRBJ2-1
TGTGCCAGCAGGTATAGAACGGATGGAGGAAAACTGTTTTTT CASRYRTDGGKLFF . TRBV6-5 few TRBJ1-4
TGTGCCAGCAGTGATTACGATTCACCCCTCCACTTT CASSDYDSPLHF . TRBV2 . TRBJ1-6
TGTGCCAGCAGCTTAACGACGGGGAACACCGGGGAGCTGTTTTTT CASSLTTGNTGELFF . TRBV7-8 many TRBJ2-2
TGTGCCAGCAGCGCACAGGGGGCGGGAGAGACCCAGTACTTC CASSAQGAGETQYF TRBD1 TRBV7-8 . TRBJ2-5
TGCGCCAGCAGCCAAGCCTCAGTGGGGTACAATGAGCAGTTCTTC CASSQASVGYNEQFF . TRBV4-3 . TRBJ2-1
TGTGCCAGTAGTATAGAGGGCACGAACACTGAAGCTTTCTTT CASSIEGTNTEAFF . TRBV19 . TRBJ1-1
TGTGCCAGCAACCATCCTACCTACGAGCAGTACTTC CASNHPTYEQYF . TRBV6-2/TRBV6-3 many TRBJ2-7
TGTGCCATCAGGGGGCGAGGAAACACCGGGGAGCTGTTTTTT CAIRGRGNTGELFF . TRBV10-3 many TRBJ2-2
TGCAGTGCTCGTGGACTAGCTTCCTACAATGAGCAGTTCTTC CSARGLASYNEQFF TRBD2 TRBV20-1 . TRBJ2-1
TGTGCCAGCAGCAAAACCGGGGCGCGGAATGAGCAGTTCTTC CASSKTGARNEQFF . TRBV7-9 once TRBJ2-1
TGTGCCAGCAGCTCTTACAGCTACGAGCAGTACTTC CASSSYSYEQYF . TRBV5-5 few TRBJ2-7
TGTGCCAGCAGCTCGCCGGGGGTTTCGCCCTACGAGCAGTACTTC CASSSPGVSPYEQYF . TRBV5-1 . TRBJ2-7
TGTGCCAGCAGCTTGAATCCGGGACAGCAAGAGACCCAGTACTTC CASSLNPGQQETQYF TRBD1 TRBV5-8 many TRBJ2-5
TGTGCCAGCAGCTACGATGCAAAGGCCTACAATGAGCAGTTCTTC CASSYDAKAYNEQFF . TRBV6-5 . TRBJ2-1
TGCAGTGCTACGAGACAGGTCGCGTCCTACGAGCAGTACTTC CSATRQVASYEQYF . TRBV20-1 . TRBJ2-7
TGTGCCAGCAGTTTGGGGGACACCAATCAGCCCCAGCATTTT CASSLGDTNQPQHF . TRBV12-3/TRBV12-4 . TRBJ1-5
TGTGCCATCAGCCAGGGACAGGAGGGACCTGAAGCTTTCTTT CAISQGQEGPEAFF TRBD1 TRBV10-3 . TRBJ1-1
TGCAGCGTTGAGGGCGGGAGCGGCTCCTACAATGAGCAGTTCTTC CSVEGGSGSYNEQFF TRBD2 TRBV29-1 . TRBJ2-1
TGCAGCGTTTTAGTCCGGGACAGATCCTACGAGCAGTACTTC CSVLVRDRSYEQYF TRBD1 TRBV29-1 . TRBJ2-7
TGTGCCAGCAGCTTCGGGACTAGCGGGAAAAATCCGGGCGAGCAGTACTTC CASSFGTSGKNPGEQYF TRBD2 TRBV7-6 . TRBJ2-7
TGTGCCAGCAGCCCCCGGGACAGGGGCCACGAGCAGTACTTC CASSPRDRGHEQYF TRBD1 TRBV7-9 . TRBJ2-7
TGCAGTGCTAGAGGTGGGGTCACTGAAGCTTTCTTT CSARGGVTEAFF . TRBV20-1 few TRBJ1-1